What follows are 5 T cell receptor beta chains derived from one specimen sequenced in a study of blood T cell repertoires in COVID-19. Using immunoSEQ multiplex PCR, the repertoire was profiled, and TCRdb retains in-frame clones only, with some absent. The top ten hold around 4% of the sample, which has more than 110,000 clones, roughly 80% seen once. Sequences were obtained from peripheral blood. These receptors came from a woman in her fifties or sixties with acute or convalescent COVID-19.

This chain links TRBV5-1 with TRBJ2-4; D possibly corresponds to TRBD1 (5 bases). This CDR3 is 13 amino acids long. Germline V lookup: CDR1 SGHRS, CDR2 YFSETQ. Trimming shortened V by 4 bases and J by 5 bases, and 10 bases separated the two germline ends. The CDR3, as DNA: TGCGCCAGCAGCCCAGGGCCACAAAACATTCAGTACTTC. It codes for CASSPGPQNIQYF.

This clone was seen a single time. The chain employs TRBV6-5 and TRBJ1-1, with TRBD1 matching over 7 bases. The CDR3 totals 13 residues. From germline, CDR1 is MNHEY and CDR2 SVGAGI. V trimming: 8 bases; J trimming: 6 bases; junction bases outside the gene matches: 9. The CDR3 DNA sequence: TGTGCCAGCGGTAACCGGGACAGAGCTGAAGCTTTCTTT. Residues: CASGNRDRAEAFF.

This clone was observed once. The chain joins TRBV25-1 to TRBJ2-1, with 7 bases that match TRBD2. The CDR3 covers 14 residues. Trimming cost V 4 bases and J 8 bases; bases outside gene matches: 8. The germline V gene encodes CDR1 MGHDK and CDR2 SYGVNS. The CDR3 region is CASSVTGTIDEQFF. The CDR3 nucleotides are TGTGCCAGCAGTGTAACCGGGACTATCGATGAGCAGTTCTTC.

The chain employs TRBV6-2 or TRBV6-3 and TRBJ2-1, with D possibly TRBD2 on 5 matching bases. CDR1 is MNHEY, CDR2 SVGEGT, per germline. Trimming pared 2 bases from V and 11 bases from J, leaving 13 bases between. CDR3 size: 13 residues. In nucleotides, the CDR3 is TGTGCCAGCAGTTACATCGGTCGGGGAAAGCAGTTCTTC. Encoded protein: CASSYIGRGKQFF.

This chain joins TRBV7-2 and TRBJ2-7, with 10 bases matching TRBD2. Germline assignment: CDR1 SGHTA and CDR2 FQGNSA. V lost 1 base, J lost 6 bases, and 0 bases stayed unmatched. CDR3 length: 13 residues. The CDR3 bases are TGTGCCAGCAGCTTAGGACTAGCGGGCGAGCAGTACTTC. Translated, it gives CASSLGLAGEQYF.